The rows below give T cell receptor beta chains drawn from one sample of a study of beta chain features in type 1 diabetes. TCRdb keeps only in-frame clones here, not all; method: immunoSEQ multiplex PCR. The sample lists approximately 280,000 clones; 15% were seen once. Sequencing was carried out using naive CD4+ T cells from blood. These TCRs come from a man aged 18-30 years with type 1 diabetes. Both conserved end residues are part of each CDR3. D genes are given only for firm matches. Size is stated for part of the rows, as once, few or many counts, or as a class when the clone is expanded.

.,TRBJ2-7,TRBV28,.,TGTGCCAGCAGTTTTAGGGTTCATAGGGACTCCAACGAGCAGTACTTC,CASSFRVHRDSNEQYF
.,TRBJ2-7,TRBV21-1,.,TGTGCCAGCAGCAAAGTTTGGACAGGGTACTTCTACGAGCAGTACTTC,CASSKVWTGYFYEQYF
.,TRBJ2-2,TRBV7-9,few,TGTGCCAGCAGCTTAGCACGCGAGAGGACCGGGGAGCTGTTTTTT,CASSLARERTGELFF
.,TRBJ2-3,TRBV2,few,TGTGCCAGCAGCGGACAGCTTCCCACAGATACGCAGTATTTT,CASSGQLPTDTQYF
TRBD2,TRBJ2-7,TRBV11-2,few,TGTGCCAGCAGCTTCGGACTAGCGGGGGCTTGGAGCTCCTACGAGCAGTACTTC,CASSFGLAGAWSSYEQYF
TRBD2,TRBJ2-1,TRBV28,few,TGTGCCAGCAGTTCCAAACGAGCCTCCCCCAGCGGGAGTAACAATGAGCAGTTCTTC,CASSSKRASPSGSNNEQFF
TRBD1,TRBJ2-2,TRBV5-6,.,TGTGCCAGCATCCATTTTCGGGACAGGGTAACCGGGGAGCTGTTTTTT,CASIHFRDRVTGELFF
TRBD1,TRBJ1-1,TRBV27,few,TGTGCCAGCAGCCAGGGGGTTGGGACTGAAGCTTTCTTT,CASSQGVGTEAFF
TRBD2,TRBJ2-1,TRBV7-9,few,TGTGCCAGCAGCGCCGGGACTAGCGGAAAGAGCTATGAGCAGTTCTTC,CASSAGTSGKSYEQFF
.,TRBJ2-1,TRBV2,.,TGTGCCAGCAGTGACCAGGGCATCAATGAGCAGTTCTTC,CASSDQGINEQFF
TRBD1,TRBJ2-7,TRBV6-5,.,TGTGCCAGCAGTCACGACAGGGGGAGTACCTACGAGCAGTACTTC,CASSHDRGSTYEQYF
.,TRBJ2-1,TRBV30,.,TGTGCCTGGAGTGTAGACTCGGCGGGCTACAATGAGCAGTTCTTC,CAWSVDSAGYNEQFF
.,TRBJ2-5,TRBV28,few,TGTGCCAGCAGGCCGAGACTAGGGCGAGAGACCCAGTACTTC,CASRPRLGRETQYF
.,TRBJ1-2,TRBV7-9,few,TGTGCCAGCAGCTTAGGTCCGAGGGCGGGCGGCTACACCTTC,CASSLGPRAGGYTF
.,TRBJ2-6,TRBV19,.,TGTGCCAGTAGTATGAGGATCTCTGGGGCCAACGTCCTGACTTTC,CASSMRISGANVLTF
TRBD1,TRBJ2-7,TRBV28,.,TGTGCCAGCAAACCAACACAGGGGGCAGTTTACGAGCAGTACTTC,CASKPTQGAVYEQYF
TRBD1,TRBJ2-7,TRBV18,few,TGTGCCAGCTCACCCCCGGGACAGGGGATCTACGAGCAGTACTTC,CASSPPGQGIYEQYF
TRBD2,TRBJ2-2,TRBV2,.,TGTGCCAGCAGCACCAGGACTAGCGGGGGGGATTCGAACACCGGGGAGCTGTTTTTT,CASSTRTSGGDSNTGELFF
TRBD2,TRBJ2-3,TRBV4-1,.,TGCGCCAGCAGCCAAGTCCTCACCCAGACTAGCGGGAGATTTGGTGCAGATACGCAGTATTTT,CASSQVLTQTSGRFGADTQYF
TRBD1,TRBJ2-7,TRBV10-3,few,TGTGCCATCAGTGGACAGGGGTCGGGGTCCTACGAGCAGTACTTC,CAISGQGSGSYEQYF
TRBD1,TRBJ1-2,TRBV11-2,few,TGTGCCAGCACCCCTCTAGGGACAGGGAACTATGGCTACACCTTC,CASTPLGTGNYGYTF
.,TRBJ2-7,TRBV4-3,.,TGCGCCAGCAGCCAAAATATCCGGACAGCCGACGAGCAGTACTTC,CASSQNIRTADEQYF